Presented here are 16 T cell receptor beta chains from one specimen sequenced in a study of Graves' ophthalmopathy and Graves' hyperthyroidism. Amplifying from RNA transcripts, the study obtained TCR beta CDR3 regions. Second-round multiplex PCR followed a first-round RT-PCR using HTBI primers. TCRdb reanalysed the multiplex PCR reads using MiXCR and keeps one entry per CDR3 protein. Among hundreds of thousands of distinct CDR3 sequences listed, about 40% were seen once. The sample consisted of peripheral blood. Every receptor here comes from an adult man with Graves' ophthalmopathy.

This clonotype has ten or more counts. The chain joins TRBV2 to TRBJ2-7; D is uncertain. Trimming cost V 5 bases and J 2 bases, with 16 bases left between them. This CDR3 spans 15 amino acids. The germline CDR1 and CDR2 sequences are SNHLY and FYNNEI. CDR3 bases: TGTGCCAGCAGTAGGCAAACACAACTAACCTACGAGCAGTACTTC. Encoded protein: CASSRQTQLTYEQYF.

On this clonotype itself: This may arise from a read error, as a much more abundant clone is one base away. The CDR3 sequence is CAISDVTNEKLFF. CDR3 DNA: TGTGCCATCAGTGATGTAACTAATGAAAAACTGTTTTTT. The chain recombines TRBV10-3 with TRBJ1-4; D ambiguous. Germline-derived CDR1 and CDR2 are ENHRY and SYGVKD. V shed 3 bases and J shed 1 base, with 3 bases lying between them. CDR3 length: 13 residues.

This clonotype appeared many times. The chain recombines TRBV5-6 with TRBJ2-7, with 8 bases identical to TRBD1. This CDR3 region has 15 residues. Trimming removed 2 bases from V and 0 bases from J; junction bases left unmatched: 4. CDR1 is SGHDT, CDR2 YYEEEE, per germline. The CDR3, as DNA: TGTGCCAGCAGCTTCTGGGACAGGAGCTCCTACGAGCAGTACTTC. Translating it yields CASSFWDRSSYEQYF.

This chain connects TRBV12-3 or TRBV12-4 to TRBJ2-7; 7 nucleotides match TRBD2. J lost 5 bases, V lost 3 bases, and 7 bases had no gene match. The CDR3 is 14 amino acids. The CDR3 region has the DNA TGTGCCAGCAGTTTGGACGGGGGGAGGGACGAGCAGTACTTC. Translated, it gives CASSLDGGRDEQYF.

In this sample, this clonotype turned up once. The CDR3 sequence: CAIMGQGAGYGYTF. Here the CDR3 DNA reads TGTGCCATCATGGGACAGGGGGCCGGGTATGGCTACACCTTC. This chain uses TRBV10-3 with TRBJ1-2; 12 bases are shared with TRBD1. The J segment lost 5 bases and the V segment lost 7 bases, leaving 5 bases of the junction unmatched. The germline V gene encodes CDR1 ENHRY and CDR2 SYGVKD. The CDR3 consists of 14 residues.

The V call is TRBV6-6, the J call TRBJ1-2; a possible D gene is TRBD1 (5 bases). The length of the CDR3 is 13 residues. Trimming removed 5 bases from V and 4 bases from J, with 11 bases in between. CDR1 and CDR2 (germline): MNHNY, SVGAGI (reference sequence). CDR3 sequence reads: CASSTRGVYGYTF. As DNA, the CDR3 is TGTGCCAGCAGTACACGAGGGGTCTATGGCTACACCTTC.

This clonotype was detected many times. This chain links TRBV7-8 with TRBJ2-2; D unclear. There are 15 residues in the CDR3. The germline V gene has CDR1 SGHVS and CDR2 FQNEAQ. V gave up 1 base and J gave up 0 bases, with 6 bases separating them. CDR3 DNA: TGTGCCAGCAGCTTAGAAGCAGCGAACACCGGGGAGCTGTTTTTT. As protein: CASSLEAANTGELFF.

This rearrangement joins TRBV2 to TRBJ2-2; D gene uncertain. V was pared by 6 bases and J by 5 bases, with 13 bases between. The CDR3 length is 14 residues. Germline CDR1 SNHLY, CDR2 FYNNEI. CDR3 protein: CASRLKVSTGELFF. The CDR3 bases are TGTGCCAGCAGGCTGAAGGTTTCTACCGGGGAGCTGTTTTTT.

The table lists this clonotype with a few counts. The DNA for the CDR3 is TGTGCCAGCTCACCAACAGGGCAGAAATCACCCCTCCACTTT. Translation gives CASSPTGQKSPLHF. This chain joins TRBV18 and TRBJ1-6; TRBD1 might be the D (6 bases). Trimming left V 2 bases short and J 10 bases short, with 12 bases between. The CDR3 runs 14 residues. Germline V lookup: CDR1 KGHSH, CDR2 LQKENI.

The chain recombines TRBV5-6 with TRBJ1-1; D remains ambiguous. CDR3 length: 12 residues. V lost 4 bases and J lost 4, with 8 bases in between. Germline loops: CDR1 SGHDT, CDR2 YYEEEE. The CDR3 sequence: CASSRVGTEAFF. CDR3 DNA sequence: TGTGCCAGCAGCCGGGTGGGCACTGAAGCTTTCTTT.

The chain has TRBV12-3 or TRBV12-4 and TRBJ2-3, with a tentative D call TRBD2 (5 bases). This CDR3 is built from 14 residues. V lost 4 bases to trimming and J lost 1 base, with 9 bases between them. As DNA, the CDR3 is TGTGCCAGCAGTTGGGTTAGCGGCACAGATACGCAGTATTTT. Amino acid sequence: CASSWVSGTDTQYF.

The rearrangement uses TRBV25-1 and TRBJ1-5, with TRBD1 identical over 10 bases. The germline CDR1 and CDR2 sequences are MGHDK and SYGVNS. The CDR3 consists of 14 residues. The V and J ends lost 7 bases and 5 bases, in that order; junction bases with no gene match: 5. CDR3 protein: CASNATGGYQPQHF. The CDR3 region has the DNA TGTGCCAGCAACGCGACAGGGGGCTATCAGCCCCAGCATTTT.

This clonotype was seen many times. J is TRBJ1-1 and V is TRBV12-3 or TRBV12-4; D is unclear. This CDR3 is 14 amino acids long. Trimming left V 4 bases short and J 0 bases short, with 9 bases between. CDR3 sequence (DNA): TGTGCCAGCAGTTCCGACGGGGTGAACACTGAAGCTTTCTTT. Translation gives CASSSDGVNTEAFF.

Comments on this clonotype: The CDR3 does not close with the conserved phenylalanine or tryptophan, likely indicating a read error. The rearrangement links TRBV25-1 to TRBJ1-1; no firm D call. Germline lookup yields CDR1 MGHDK and CDR2 SYGVNS. V lost 2 bases to trimming and J lost 1 base, with 11 bases between them. This CDR3 has 15 amino acids. This CDR3 reads CASSETGTTNTEAFL. The DNA of the CDR3 is TGTGCCAGCAGTGAAACGGGCACTACGAACACTGAAGCTTTCTTG.

The CDR3 here is CASRVPGQGVGGYTF. The DNA for the CDR3 is TGTGCCAGCAGAGTACCGGGACAAGGGGTCGGTGGCTACACCTTC. The rearrangement joins TRBV2 to TRBJ1-2; a weak D match, TRBD1 (6 bases). This CDR3 spans 15 amino acids. Deletions cut 6 bases from V and 7 bases from J, with 21 bases between. Looked up from germline, CDR1 is SNHLY and CDR2 is FYNNEI.

This clonotype was picked up many times. The chain carries TRBV2 and TRBJ1-5; the D is unclear. Germline-derived CDR1 and CDR2 are SNHLY and FYNNEI. The V and J ends lost 8 bases and 2 bases respectively, with 13 bases between them. The CDR3 sequence is 14 residues long. The CDR3 DNA follows: TGTGCCAGCGTGTCTCACAGCCGCAATCAGCCCCAGCATTTT. Encoded protein: CASVSHSRNQPQHF.